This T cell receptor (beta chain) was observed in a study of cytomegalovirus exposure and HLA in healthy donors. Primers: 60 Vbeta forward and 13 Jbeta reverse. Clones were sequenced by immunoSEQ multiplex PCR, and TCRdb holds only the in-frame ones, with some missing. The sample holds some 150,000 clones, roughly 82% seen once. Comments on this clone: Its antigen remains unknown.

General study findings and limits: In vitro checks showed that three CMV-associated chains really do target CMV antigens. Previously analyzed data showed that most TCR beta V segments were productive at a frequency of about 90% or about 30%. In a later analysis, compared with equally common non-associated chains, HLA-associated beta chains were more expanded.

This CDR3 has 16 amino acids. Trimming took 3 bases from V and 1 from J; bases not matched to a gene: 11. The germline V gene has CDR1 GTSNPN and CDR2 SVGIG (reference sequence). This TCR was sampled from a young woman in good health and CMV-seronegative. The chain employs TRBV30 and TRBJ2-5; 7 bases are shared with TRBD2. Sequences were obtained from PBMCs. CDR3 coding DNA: TGTGCCTGGAGGGTAGGGAGAGCGGGACTCCAAGAGACCCAGTACTTC. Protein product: CAWRVGRAGLQETQYF.